The rows below give T cell receptor beta chains drawn from one sample of a study of blood T cells in healthy people across ages. From the 5' RACE reads, TCRdb called clonotypes with MiXCR, one entry per CDR3 protein. Seen here are around 900,000 distinct CDR3 sequences, 25% to 30% observed once, and the top ten hold roughly 17%. Sample: blood. Receptor source: a woman older than 75 in good health. Both conserved end residues are part of each CDR3. D genes are given only for firm matches. Not every row has a clone size; where given, it reads once, few, many or a size class.

-	TRBV7-3	-	TRBJ2-3	TGTGCCAGCAGCTTAAGGCTAGCCACAGATACGCAGTATTTT	CASSLRLATDTQYF
many	TRBV20-1	-	TRBJ2-3	TGCAGTGCTAGAGTCAACAGGGCCGCGTCGCAGTATTTT	CSARVNRAASQYF
few	TRBV7-8	TRBD1	TRBJ1-2	TGTGCCAGCAGCCCCCGGGGACAGGGGGGCGTTAACTATGGCTACACCTTC	CASSPRGQGGVNYGYTF
-	TRBV28	-	TRBJ1-1	TGTGCCAGCAGGTTTCGAGGGTCGAACACTGAAGCTTTCTTT	CASRFRGSNTEAFF
-	TRBV7-9	TRBD2	TRBJ2-6	TGTGCCAGCAGCTTAGGACTAGCGGGGATGGCCTCTGGGGCCAACGTCCTGACTTTC	CASSLGLAGMASGANVLTF
many	TRBV20-1	-	TRBJ2-3	TGCAGTGCTAGAGATACACACAAAGATACGCAGTATTTT	CSARDTHKDTQYF
few	TRBV5-8	-	TRBJ2-6	TGTGCCAGCGCCCCTCCGGGTGCACACCGGACCTCTTCTGGGGCCAACGTCCTGACTTTC	CASAPPGAHRTSSGANVLTF
-	TRBV24-1	-	TRBJ2-1	TGTGCCACCAGTGGCCGGGTGATTAGCTCCTACAATGAGCAGTTCTTC	CATSGRVISSYNEQFF
-	TRBV2	-	TRBJ1-5	TGTGCCAGCAGTGAAGCGGACAGAAATCAGCCCCAGCATTTT	CASSEADRNQPQHF
few	TRBV6-6	-	TRBJ1-2	TGTGCCAGCACCCAGGCGGGGATCTATGGCTACACCTTC	CASTQAGIYGYTF
many	TRBV5-1	-	TRBJ1-2	TGCGCCAGCAGCTTGGAGTCTGGGGGCTATGGCTACACCTTC	CASSLESGGYGYTF
few	TRBV7-2	-	TRBJ1-6	TGTGCCAGCAGCTCACTTGACGGAGGATCACCCCTCCACTTT	CASSSLDGGSPLHF
many	TRBV7-6	-	TRBJ2-3	TGTGCCAGCAGCTTAGGTTCCGACATCGTTGAGGATACGCAGTATTTT	CASSLGSDIVEDTQYF
-	TRBV7-2	-	TRBJ2-1	TGTGCCAGCAGCGTACCAGGACTTGGAAATGAGCAGTTCTTC	CASSVPGLGNEQFF
-	TRBV18	-	TRBJ2-7	TGTGCCAGCTCACCACTACCCGGGGGCGGGGAGTACTTC	CASSPLPGGGEYF
-	TRBV10-1	-	TRBJ2-5	TGCGCCAGCAGTGTGACACTAGGAGAGACCCAGTACTTC	CASSVTLGETQYF
many	TRBV5-1	-	TRBJ2-5	TGCGCCAGCAGCTTGGAGGCCAGACCTGTGGGGGAGACCCAGTACTTC	CASSLEARPVGETQYF
few	TRBV25-1	-	TRBJ1-2	TGTGCCAGCAGTGAAGGGCCCAAGTGGGGGCGCTCGAACTATGACTACACCTTC	CASSEGPKWGRSNYDYTF
-	TRBV7-2	-	TRBJ2-3	TGTGTCAGCAGCCAGGAGGGGCCCCGAGATACGCAGTATTTT	CVSSQEGPRDTQYF
-	TRBV20-1	-	TRBJ1-2	TGCAGGTACCAGTCGGGCTATGGCTACACCTTC	CRYQSGYGYTF
-	TRBV28	TRBD1	TRBJ2-5	TGTGCCAGCGCTGGGTGGGACAGGGCCAGGTTGCGGGAGACCCAGTACTTC	CASAGWDRARLRETQYF
-	TRBV7-3	TRBD2	TRBJ2-1	TGTGCCAGCAGCGAATCTAGCGGGAGTTACAATGAGCAGTTCTTC	CASSESSGSYNEQFF
-	TRBV7-3	-	TRBJ2-3	TGTGCCAGCAGCTTAGTCCCGGGGGTTACCACAGATACGCAGTATTTT	CASSLVPGVTTDTQYF
-	TRBV27	-	TRBJ2-1	TGTGCCAGCTCTCCGGGACTTCCATACAATGAGCAGTTCTTC	CASSPGLPYNEQFF
-	TRBV20-1	-	TRBJ1-5	TGCAGTGCTAGACAGGGGATCCGTAGCAATCAGCCTCAGCATTTT	CSARQGIRSNQPQHF
-	TRBV27	-	TRBJ2-4	TGTGCCAGCAGCCAAGAGGGGGGGATCAACATTCAGTACTTC	CASSQEGGINIQYF
many	TRBV5-1	-	TRBJ1-2	TGCGCCAGCAGCTTGGCCGGGACACTAGCTAACTATGGCTACACCTTC	CASSLAGTLANYGYTF
many	TRBV20-1	-	TRBJ1-5	TGCAGTGCGCGCCGGACGGATAGCAATCAGCCCCAGCATTTT	CSARRTDSNQPQHF
many	TRBV28	-	TRBJ2-7	TGTGCCAGCAGTTTCGAGGGGCCCTACGAGCAGTACTTC	CASSFEGPYEQYF
many	TRBV29-1	-	TRBJ1-2	TGCAGCGTTGAAGACAGGGTCGGCTACACCTTC	CSVEDRVGYTF
-	TRBV7-2	TRBD1	TRBJ2-5	TGTGCCAGCAGCTTTGATCCAGGGGGCCTTGTCGAGACCCAGTACTTC	CASSFDPGGLVETQYF
few	TRBV6-5	TRBD1	TRBJ2-1	TGTGCCAGCTCAGGGGGATACATTCAGTTCTTC	CASSGGYIQFF
many	TRBV12-3/TRBV12-4	TRBD1	TRBJ2-3	TGTGCCAGCAGTCCCGGACAGGGGGCCAGCACAGATACGCAGTATTTT	CASSPGQGASTDTQYF
-	TRBV15	-	TRBJ1-1	TGTGCCACCAGCAGGGTAGTAAATGAAGCTTTCTTT	CATSRVVNEAFF
-	TRBV20-1	-	TRBJ2-7	TGCAGTGCTAGCGTCCCCGGGGGTAGGAGCCAGTACTTC	CSASVPGGRSQYF
many	TRBV5-1	TRBD1	TRBJ2-7	TGCGCCAGCAGCTTCAGGACAGGAGAGACCTACGAGCAGTACTTC	CASSFRTGETYEQYF
-	TRBV12-3/TRBV12-4	-	TRBJ2-2	TGTGCCAGCACCCTCGGGACGGTGAACACCGGGGAGCTGTTTTTT	CASTLGTVNTGELFF
-	TRBV19	TRBD2	TRBJ2-7	TGTGCCAGTAGTGAACCGGGACTAGCGGAACCCTACGAGCAGTACTTC	CASSEPGLAEPYEQYF
many	TRBV7-2	-	TRBJ2-7	TGTGCCAGCAGCCTGCGGACAGCCGACCCCTACGAGCAGTACTTC	CASSLRTADPYEQYF
many	TRBV6-2/TRBV6-3	-	TRBJ2-5	TGTGCCATCCGGGGGTACAGGAACGACCTCGAGACCCAGTACTTC	CAIRGYRNDLETQYF
-	TRBV9	TRBD1	TRBJ1-1	TGTGCCAGCAGCCCAGGGACAGGGAGTCCGTACACTGAAGCTTTCTTT	CASSPGTGSPYTEAFF
many	TRBV7-2	-	TRBJ2-2	TGTGCCAGCGGGCAGTTCGCGAACACCGGGGAGCTGTTTTTT	CASGQFANTGELFF
many	TRBV7-2	TRBD1	TRBJ2-7	TGTGCCAGCAGCTCCCCGACAGGGACCTACGAGCAGTACTTC	CASSSPTGTYEQYF
many	TRBV7-9	-	TRBJ2-3	TGTGCCGCACAATCGGGCGGGCCCACAGATACGCAGTATTTT	CAAQSGGPTDTQYF
many	TRBV6-2/TRBV6-3	-	TRBJ2-1	TGTGCCAGCAGTTACTTTAAGCGGACGGTGATAAACAATGAGCAGTTCTTC	CASSYFKRTVINNEQFF
many	TRBV7-2	TRBD2	TRBJ2-5	TGTGCCAGCAGCGCCCCGACTAGCGGGGCTAACCAAGAGACCCAGTACTTC	CASSAPTSGANQETQYF
many	TRBV2	TRBD1	TRBJ2-5	TGTGCCAGCAGAGGGGACAGGTACCAAGAGACCCAGTACTTC	CASRGDRYQETQYF
-	TRBV12-3/TRBV12-4	-	TRBJ2-3	TGTGCCAGCAATCATAGGGTGGGCCCAGATACGCAGTATTTT	CASNHRVGPDTQYF
once	TRBV20-1	TRBD2	TRBJ2-3	TGCAGTGCGGGCGGACTAGCGGGGCGGACTAGCACAGATACGCAGTATTTT	CSAGGLAGRTSTDTQYF
-	TRBV6-2/TRBV6-3	-	TRBJ1-1	TGTGCCAGCAGTGCTCAAAACATCGAGAGGACTGAAGCTTTCTTT	CASSAQNIERTEAFF
few	TRBV10-3	TRBD1	TRBJ1-5	TGTGCCATCAGTGAGAGCGGACAGGGGAGGCAGCCCCAGCATTTT	CAISESGQGRQPQHF
-	TRBV5-6	-	TRBJ2-1	TGTGCCACCAGCTTGTTAACCGGGGAAGGTTTCAATGAGCAGTTCTTC	CATSLLTGEGFNEQFF
-	TRBV5-5	TRBD1	TRBJ1-3	TGTGCCAGCAGCATGACAGGGGGAAACACCATATATTTT	CASSMTGGNTIYF
many	TRBV20-1	-	TRBJ2-5	TGCAGTGCCCCCCCCGCCGGTCAAGAGACCCAGTACTTC	CSAPPAGQETQYF
many	TRBV20-1	TRBD2	TRBJ2-3	TGCAGTGCTCTAAGACTAGCGGGGTTCACAGATACGCAGTATTTT	CSALRLAGFTDTQYF
-	TRBV7-9	-	TRBJ2-2	TGTGCCAGCACGGTGGGGGAATCGAACACCGGGGGGCTGTTTTTT	CASTVGESNTGGLFF
-	TRBV6-5	TRBD1	TRBJ2-2	TGTGCCAGCGGAGGACAGGGGGCGATCACCGGGGAGCTGTTTTTT	CASGGQGAITGELFF
many	TRBV6-2/TRBV6-3	-	TRBJ2-7	TGTGCCAGCAGCTACGGGCGATACGAGCAGTACTTC	CASSYGRYEQYF
many	TRBV20-1	-	TRBJ2-3	TGCAGTGCTAGAGATCAACCATCCACAGATACGCAGTATTTT	CSARDQPSTDTQYF